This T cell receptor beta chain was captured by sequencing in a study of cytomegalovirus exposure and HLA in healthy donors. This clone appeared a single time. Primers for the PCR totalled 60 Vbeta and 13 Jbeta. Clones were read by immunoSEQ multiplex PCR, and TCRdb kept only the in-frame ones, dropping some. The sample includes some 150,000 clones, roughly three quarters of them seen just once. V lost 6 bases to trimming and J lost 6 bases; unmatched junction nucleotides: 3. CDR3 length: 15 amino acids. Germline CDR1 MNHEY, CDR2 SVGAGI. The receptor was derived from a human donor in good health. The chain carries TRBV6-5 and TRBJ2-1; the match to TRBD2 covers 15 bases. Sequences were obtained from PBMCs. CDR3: CASRGLAGGPNEQFF. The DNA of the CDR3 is TGTGCCAGCAGGGGACTAGCGGGGGGCCCCAATGAGCAGTTCTTC.